The text below deals with one TCR beta chain. Antigen unknown. The V gene lost 5 bases and the J gene lost 8 bases, with 12 bases spanning the gap. The CDR3 consists of 13 residues. Co-extracted RNA and DNA came from roughly 21-30 mg of unsorted bulk tissue. The cohort consisted of patients whose primary liver carcinoma was surgically resected. All tumor samples contained more than 85% viable tumor cells. This entry comes from a study of tumor-infiltrating lymphocytes in primary liver carcinoma. Whole-study results and caveats: Top-250-clone fractions were significantly higher in tumors than in blood (p = 0.039). Pairs of tumor regions overlapped more than tumor-adjacent and tumor-blood pairs did.

Production of TCR beta cDNA used roughly 0.55 ug total RNA together with a constant-region primer. Construction of TCR beta libraries relied on three successive nested multiplex PCR rounds employing slightly modified ARM-PCR. A C-beta reverse primer and TRBV1-TRBV30 forward primers served in each of the first two PCR rounds, at 9 to 10 cycles apiece. Via MiXCR, TCRdb re-called the multiplex PCR reads, giving one row per CDR3 protein. The repertoire has under 130,000 distinct CDR3 sequences, roughly four fifths of them found once; the top ten carry about a fifth. The specimen was liver tumor tissue from sampling region 3. Indicated subset: tumor region T3, left-lateral pole. V usage is TRBV12-3 or TRBV12-4 and J usage is TRBJ2-2; tentatively, D is TRBD2 (5 bases). The TCR was taken from a man aged 35-49 years with primary liver carcinoma and hepatitis B virus infection. The CDR3 loop is CASSQRRTGELFF. The CDR3 DNA reads TGTGCCAGCAGTCAGCGTAGGACTGGGGAGCTGTTTTTT.